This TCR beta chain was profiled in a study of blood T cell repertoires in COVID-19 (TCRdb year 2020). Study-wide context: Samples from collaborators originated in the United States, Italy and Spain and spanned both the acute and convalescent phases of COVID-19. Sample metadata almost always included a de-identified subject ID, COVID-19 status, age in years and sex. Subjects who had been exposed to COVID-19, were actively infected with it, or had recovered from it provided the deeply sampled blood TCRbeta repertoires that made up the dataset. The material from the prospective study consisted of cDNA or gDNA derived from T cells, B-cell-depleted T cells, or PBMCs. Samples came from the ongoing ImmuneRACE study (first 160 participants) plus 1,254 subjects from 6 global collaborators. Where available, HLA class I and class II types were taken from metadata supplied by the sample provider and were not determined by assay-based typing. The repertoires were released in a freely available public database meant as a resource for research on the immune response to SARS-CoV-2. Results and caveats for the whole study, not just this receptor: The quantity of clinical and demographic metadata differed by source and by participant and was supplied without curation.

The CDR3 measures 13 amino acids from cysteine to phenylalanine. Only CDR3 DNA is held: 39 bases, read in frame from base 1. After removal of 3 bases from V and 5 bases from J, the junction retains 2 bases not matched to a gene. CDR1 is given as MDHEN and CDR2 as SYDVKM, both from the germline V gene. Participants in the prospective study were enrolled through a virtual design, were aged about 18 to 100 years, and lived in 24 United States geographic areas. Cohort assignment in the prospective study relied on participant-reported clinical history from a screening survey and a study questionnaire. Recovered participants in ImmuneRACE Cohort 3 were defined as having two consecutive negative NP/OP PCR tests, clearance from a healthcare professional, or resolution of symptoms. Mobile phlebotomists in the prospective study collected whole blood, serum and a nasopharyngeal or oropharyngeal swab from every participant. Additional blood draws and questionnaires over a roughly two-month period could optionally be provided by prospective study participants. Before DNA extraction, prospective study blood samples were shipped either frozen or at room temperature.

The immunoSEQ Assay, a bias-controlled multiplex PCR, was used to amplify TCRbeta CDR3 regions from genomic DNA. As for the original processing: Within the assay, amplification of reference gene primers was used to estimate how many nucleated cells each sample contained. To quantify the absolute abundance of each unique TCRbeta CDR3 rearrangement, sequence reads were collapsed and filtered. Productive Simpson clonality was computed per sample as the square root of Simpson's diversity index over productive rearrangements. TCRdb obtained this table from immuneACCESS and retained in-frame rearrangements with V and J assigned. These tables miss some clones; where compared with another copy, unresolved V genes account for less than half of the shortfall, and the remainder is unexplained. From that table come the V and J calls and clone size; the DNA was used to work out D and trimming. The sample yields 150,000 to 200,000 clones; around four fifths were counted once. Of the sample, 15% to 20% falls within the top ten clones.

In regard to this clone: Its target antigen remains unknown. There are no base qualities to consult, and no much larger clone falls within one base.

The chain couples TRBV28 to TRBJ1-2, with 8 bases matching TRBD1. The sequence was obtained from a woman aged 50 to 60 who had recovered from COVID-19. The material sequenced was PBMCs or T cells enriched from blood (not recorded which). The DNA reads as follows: TGTGCCAGCAGTTTGGGACAGGTTTATGGCTACACCTTC. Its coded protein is CASSLGQVYGYTF.